The 18 T cell receptor beta chains presented below share a single source sample, sequenced in a study of early T cells in non-severe SARS-CoV-2 infection. TCRdb re-analysed the 5' RACE reads in MiXCR, keeping a single row per CDR3 protein. This table has 60,000 to 65,000 distinct CDR3 sequences, roughly a tenth appearing once. Sample: whole blood. The receptors derive from an adult who was a healthcare worker with PCR-confirmed SARS-CoV-2 infection or an uninfected control (not recorded which).

This clonotype was seen many times. The chain recombines TRBV3-1 with TRBJ2-1; TRBD1 aligns across 8 bases. Germline trimming cut 4 bases from V and 12 bases from J; bases unmatched to any gene: 5. Germline values: CDR1 LGHDT, CDR2 YNNKEL (reference sequence). This CDR3 region has 12 residues. The CDR3, as DNA: TGTGCCAGCAGCCCGACAGGGGTTGGGCAGTTCTTC. Amino acid sequence: CASSPTGVGQFF.

This clonotype occurred many times. The V gene is TRBV6-5, the J gene TRBJ1-5; weak D call: TRBD1 (5 bases). The CDR3 has 13 amino acids. The ends were cut back, 8 bases at V and 6 bases at J, with 14 bases in the middle. The V gene's germline CDR1 is MNHEY and CDR2 SVGAGI. CDR3 amino acids: CASRRGVGQPQHF. The CDR3, as DNA: TGTGCCAGCCGGAGGGGCGTCGGTCAGCCCCAGCATTTT.

This clonotype was counted between two and nine times. V and J are TRBV6-1 and TRBJ2-7, with D perhaps matching TRBD1 or TRBD2 (5 bases each). Germline CDR1 is MNHNS and CDR2 is SASEGT. This CDR3 comprises 16 residues. V lost 7 bases to trimming and J lost 0 bases, with 19 bases between them. CDR3 amino acids: CASILLPGPNSYEQYV. As DNA, the CDR3 is TGTGCCAGCATACTCCTACCGGGGCCTAACTCCTACGAGCAGTACGTC.

This clonotype was detected a few times. The CDR3 reads CASSLRGTGANVLTF. CDR3 DNA sequence: TGTGCCAGCAGTTTGCGGGGGACCGGGGCCAACGTCCTGACTTTC. J is TRBJ2-6 and V is TRBV12-3 or TRBV12-4; 7 bases are a match to TRBD2. The CDR3 has 15 residues. The V and J ends lost 3 bases and 4 bases, in that order; junction bases with no gene match: 3.

This clonotype was picked up many times. This chain joins TRBV7-9 and TRBJ2-1; 8 nucleotides agree with TRBD2. From germline, CDR1 is SEHNR and CDR2 FQNEAQ (reference sequence). The trim removed 5 bases at V and 5 bases at J, leaving 11 bases unmatched. CDR3 length equals 16 residues. The CDR3 coding sequence is TGTGCCAGCAGCCACGTAAACACGGGAGGGAACAATGAGCAGTTCTTC. Translating it yields CASSHVNTGGNNEQFF.

The J gene is TRBJ1-2, the V gene TRBV6-6; D unclear. There are 12 residues in the CDR3. Trimming left V 6 bases short and J 10 bases short, with 15 bases between. Germline loops: CDR1 MNHNY, CDR2 SVGAGI (reference sequence). The CDR3 sequence is CASSLSDGFYTF. CDR3 coding DNA: TGTGCCAGCAGCTTATCGGACGGATTCTACACCTTC.

The V and J genes are TRBV5-1 and TRBJ2-3; TRBD1 matches 8 bases. The V segment lost 3 bases and the J segment 1 base; nucleotides outside the gene matches: 1. Germline V gives CDR1 SGHRS, CDR2 YFSETQ. CDR3 length: 14 amino acids. The CDR3 DNA reads as TGCGCCAGCAGCTCGGGACAGGGCACAGATACGCAGTATTTT. Its protein product is CASSSGQGTDTQYF.

This clonotype showed up just a few times. This chain links TRBV11-3 with TRBJ2-1; TRBD2 might be the D (5 bases). V lost 3 bases and J lost 7, with 13 bases in between. Germline-derived CDR1 and CDR2 are SGHNT and YENEEA. The length of the CDR3 is 14 residues. CDR3: CASSFGLPGNEQFF. CDR3 coding DNA: TGTGCCAGCAGCTTTGGCCTCCCGGGGAATGAGCAGTTCTTC.

The chain carries TRBV5-1 and TRBJ2-5; the match to TRBD2 covers 15 bases. Losses at the gene ends were 5 bases for V and 1 base for J; bases not matched to a gene: 6. CDR1 and CDR2 from the germline V gene are SGHRS and YFSETQ. The CDR3 contains 17 residues. CDR3 nucleotides: TGCGCCAGCAGACCCGGGACTAGCGGGGGGACCCAAGAGACCCAGTACTTC. Its translation is CASRPGTSGGTQETQYF.

The rearrangement links TRBV29-1 to TRBJ2-3; TRBD2 matches 7 bases. Per the germline V gene, CDR1 is SQVTM and CDR2 is ANQGSEA. The CDR3 runs 11 residues. The CDR3 loop reads CSGGELDTQYF. For the CDR3, the DNA is TGCAGTGGGGGGGAGTTAGATACGCAGTATTTT.

This clonotype occurred a few times. J is TRBJ2-1 and V is TRBV15; 7 nucleotides agree with TRBD1. The CDR3 is 16 residues long. Germline CDR1 and CDR2: LNHNV and YYDKDF (reference sequence). After removal of 0 bases from V and 4 bases from J, the junction contained 6 bases not matched to a gene. The CDR3: CATSRDAGGSYNEQFF. CDR3 nucleotides: TGTGCCACCAGCAGAGATGCAGGGGGTAGTTACAATGAGCAGTTCTTC.

This clonotype was detected many times. V and J are TRBV5-1 and TRBJ2-1; a weak D match, TRBD1 (6 bases). Looked up from germline, CDR1 is SGHRS and CDR2 is YFSETQ. The CDR3 covers 17 residues. V shed 5 bases and J shed 0 bases, with 18 bases lying between them. The CDR3 loop is CASRIRTGQSSYNEQFF. The CDR3 DNA is TGCGCCAGCAGGATAAGAACAGGACAGTCCTCCTACAATGAGCAGTTCTTC.

The J gene is TRBJ2-3, the V gene TRBV27; perhaps TRBD2 as D (5 bases). The V gene lost 3 bases and the J gene lost 5 bases, with 12 bases spanning the gap. In germline, CDR1 is MNHEY, CDR2 SMNVEV (reference sequence). This CDR3 comprises 14 residues. CDR3 nucleotide sequence: TGTGCCAGCAGTTTCCGATCGGGGTTAGATACGCAGTATTTT. Protein product: CASSFRSGLDTQYF.

This clonotype was seen a handful of times. The chain recombines TRBV5-1 with TRBJ2-2, with 7 nucleotides matching TRBD2. Germline V lookup: CDR1 SGHRS, CDR2 YFSETQ. The CDR3 has 16 residues. After removal of 3 bases from V and 0 bases from J, the junction contained 5 bases not matched to a gene. CDR3 in amino acids: CASSSGTNANTGELFF. Here the CDR3 DNA reads TGCGCCAGCAGCTCCGGGACTAACGCGAACACCGGGGAGCTGTTTTTT.

The table lists this clonotype with a few counts. Written as DNA, the CDR3 is TGTGCCAGCAGCCAAGGGCTAGCGGGGGGGCCCGGGGAGCTGTTTTTT. Its protein product is CASSQGLAGGPGELFF. V and J are TRBV3-1 and TRBJ2-2; the match to TRBD2 covers 12 bases. The J segment lost 6 bases and the V segment lost 1 base, leaving 3 bases of the junction unmatched. CDR1 and CDR2 (germline): LGHDT, YNNKEL (reference sequence). The CDR3 runs to 16 residues.

The sample holds many counts of this clonotype. The J gene is TRBJ2-6, the V gene TRBV7-2; D not resolved. The germline gives CDR1 SGHTA, CDR2 FQGNSA. CDR3 size: 15 residues. Trimming shortened V by 5 bases and J by 1 base, and 9 bases separated the two germline ends. For the CDR3, the DNA is TGTGCCAGCAGCCCGGTAGGATCTGGGGCCAACGTCCTGACTTTC. It yields the protein CASSPVGSGANVLTF.

The rearrangement links TRBV20-1 to TRBJ2-5, with 8 bases identical to TRBD2. CDR3 length equals 15 residues. V gave up 5 bases and J gave up 1 base; unmatched junction bases: 9. The germline V gene encodes CDR1 DFQATT and CDR2 SNEGSKA (reference sequence). In DNA form, the CDR3 reads TGCAGTGCTGGTCTGCGGGGGGACTTCCAAGAGACCCAGTACTTC. Translating gives CSAGLRGDFQETQYF.

This clonotype was counted between two and nine times. The genes are TRBV15 and TRBJ2-7; no firm D call. The CDR3 is made up of 13 amino acids. V was cut by 0 bases and J by 1 base, with 4 bases left in between. Germline V gene lookup returns CDR1 LNHNV and CDR2 YYDKDF (reference sequence). CDR3 in DNA: TGTGCCACCAGCAGAGAACCTTCCTACGAGCAGTACGTC. Its protein product is CATSREPSYEQYV.